One and the same sample provided the 10 T cell receptor beta chains below, sequenced in a study of tumor and adjacent non-tumor tissue in lung cancer. The library came from three nested PCR rounds adapted from ARM-PCR protocols. Using its own MiXCR run on the multiplex PCR reads, TCRdb lists one record per CDR3 protein. The table records 55,000 to 70,000 distinct CDR3 sequences, roughly 60% of them present only once. This sample's RNA came from whole unsorted tissue. Sequencing was done on a sample of lung tumor tissue. Source of these receptors: a man between 45 and 60 years old with non-small cell lung cancer.

This clonotype turned up a few times. The rearrangement joins TRBV20-1 to TRBJ1-2; D perhaps matches TRBD1 (6 bases). CDR1 is DFQATT and CDR2 is SNEGSKA in the germline V gene (reference sequence). The CDR3 length is 11 residues. The CDR3 DNA follows: TGCAGGGCGACAGGAACCTATGGCTACACCTTC. It yields the protein CRATGTYGYTF.

This clonotype is labeled as medium-sized. V gene TRBV20-1 combines with J gene TRBJ2-1; 7 bases agree with TRBD2. Germline-derived CDR1 and CDR2 are DFQATT and SNEGSKA (reference sequence). The CDR3 has 13 residues. Losses at the gene ends were 5 bases for V and 5 bases for J; bases not matched to a gene: 6. CDR3 sequence reads: CSAYPSGHNEQFF. The CDR3 coding sequence is TGCAGTGCTTATCCTAGCGGACACAATGAGCAGTTCTTC.

The chain is built from TRBV11-3 and TRBJ2-1; D is perhaps TRBD1 or TRBD2 (6 bases each). Germline assignment: CDR1 SGHNT and CDR2 YENEEA. V was trimmed by 10 bases and J by 8 bases, leaving 18 bases between them. The CDR3 is made up of 13 amino acids. The CDR3 DNA reads as TGTGCCATAAGCACTAGCCACAGGGATGAGCAGTTCTTC. Protein: CAISTSHRDEQFF.

About this clonotype itself: The CDR3 does not close with the conserved phenylalanine or tryptophan, likely indicating a read error. The limits of the CDR3 on the DNA are not certain, so only TCRdb's listed CDR3 is given. J is TRBJ2-1 and V is TRBV28; whether TRBD1, the table's D call, matches the DNA was not checked. Looked up from germline, CDR1 is MDHEN and CDR2 is SYDVKM. The CDR3 length equals 9 residues, ends included. CDR3 sequence: CASRDPLEV.

This clonotype was detected many times. The genes are TRBV28 and TRBJ2-5; TRBD2 is a possible D gene (6 bases). V dropped 4 bases and J dropped 5 bases, with 20 bases sitting between them. Looked up from germline, CDR1 is MDHEN and CDR2 is SYDVKM. This CDR3 has 16 amino acids. The CDR3 bases are TGTGCCAGCAGTTGGGGGGTCCTTCCCGGCGGGGAGACCCAGTACTTC. This gives the protein CASSWGVLPGGETQYF. The variable domain in full, with the rest retrieved from reference TRBV28 and TRBJ2-5, is DVKVTQSSRYLVKRTGEKVFLECVQDMDHENMFWYRQDPGLGLRLIYFSYDVKMKEKGDIPEGYSVSREKKERFSLILESASTNQTSMYLCASSWGVLPGGETQYFGPGTRLLVL.

Points on this clonotype: A junction boundary mismatches the germline segment, possibly from a read error. This chain joins TRBV11-3 and TRBJ2-1; D is ambiguous. The germline V gene has CDR1 SGHNT and CDR2 YENEEA. The CDR3 extends over 12 amino acids. This chain's CDR3 is CACNLERFGLVF. CDR3 DNA: TGTGCCTGCAACTTAGAACGGTTTGGGCTTGTCTTC.

This clonotype was observed many times. This chain connects TRBV4-2 to TRBJ1-2; the D is unclear. Deletions cut 0 bases from V and 4 bases from J, with 12 bases between. The CDR3 totals 15 residues. Germline CDR1 LGHNA, CDR2 YNFKEQ. The CDR3 region is CASSQDHGTGYGYTF. The CDR3 region has the DNA TGTGCCAGCAGCCAAGATCATGGTACGGGCTATGGCTACACCTTC.

About this clonotype: At one end, the junction sequence differs from germline, possibly due to a read error. This sequence joins TRBV15 and TRBJ2-1, with 7 nucleotides matching TRBD1. This CDR3 contains 12 residues. The germline gives CDR1 LNHNV, CDR2 YYDKDF (reference sequence). As DNA, the CDR3 is TGTGCCGCCAGTATGACAGGGAATGAGCAGTTCTTC. Amino acids: CAASMTGNEQFF.

About this clonotype: This is likely a read error, given that the CDR3 carries no conserved phenylalanine or tryptophan at its end. The chain joins TRBV7-9 to TRBJ2-1; 7 bases map to TRBD2. The ends lost 2 bases at V and 6 bases at J; junction bases unmatched: 7. Per germline, CDR1 SEHNR and CDR2 FQNEAQ (reference sequence). The CDR3 sequence is 15 residues long. The CDR3 is CASSLPGLVGNEQFL. In DNA form, the CDR3 reads TGTGCCAGCAGCTTACCTGGACTAGTAGGCAATGAGCAGTTCTTA.

Concerning this clonotype itself: Given a much more abundant clone one base away, this may be a read error. V and J are TRBV12-3 or TRBV12-4 and TRBJ1-4, with 8 positions matching TRBD1. The CDR3 extends over 14 amino acids. CDR3 nucleotides: TGTGCCAGCAGTTCTCAGGGGGCGCAAGAAAAAGTGTTTTTT. Amino acid sequence: CASSSQGAQEKVFF.